This record looks at one T cell receptor beta chain sequence and its context. What it recognizes is unknown. This specimen comes from a study of vaccination and CD4 T cells after COVID-19. Study summary: A median of 101 days (range 35 to 161) separated diagnosis from post-COVID sampling. Study outcomes and limitations: Only post-vaccination samples contained a median roughly 86% of the reactive clones in convalescent patients.

Oncomine TCR Beta short-read sequencing was applied to DNA from cultured CD4+ T cells. TCRdb fed the PCR reads into MiXCR, producing one record per CDR3 protein. The sample shows approximately 5,000 distinct CDR3 sequences, roughly 27% of them seen only once. Specified treatment: approximately 9-day PBMC culture with coronavirus spike peptide pools or control peptides (ViraFEST assay). An unexposed donor provided the CD4+ T cells, which were collected before the COVID-19 pandemic (2011-2018). The junction had 7 bases not matched to a gene; V was cut back by 1 base and J by 8 bases. This CDR3 region has 15 residues. CDR1 and CDR2 (germline): SGHDT, YYEEEE.

V and J are TRBV5-6 and TRBJ2-1; 9 positions match TRBD2. This sequence was found in a human donor in good health. The specimen was CD4+ T cells from blood, cultured in vitro. CDR3 in DNA: TGTGCCAGCAGCTTGCGACTAGCGGTCCGGGATGAGCAGTTCTTC. Amino acids: CASSLRLAVRDEQFF. The full variable domain, with the rest looked up from reference TRBV5-6 and TRBJ2-1, is DAGVTQSPTHLIKTRGQQVTLRCSPKSGHDTVSWYQQALGQGPQFIFQYYEEEERQRGNFPDRFSGHQFPNYSSELNVNALLLGDSALYLCASSLRLAVRDEQFFGPGTRLTVL.